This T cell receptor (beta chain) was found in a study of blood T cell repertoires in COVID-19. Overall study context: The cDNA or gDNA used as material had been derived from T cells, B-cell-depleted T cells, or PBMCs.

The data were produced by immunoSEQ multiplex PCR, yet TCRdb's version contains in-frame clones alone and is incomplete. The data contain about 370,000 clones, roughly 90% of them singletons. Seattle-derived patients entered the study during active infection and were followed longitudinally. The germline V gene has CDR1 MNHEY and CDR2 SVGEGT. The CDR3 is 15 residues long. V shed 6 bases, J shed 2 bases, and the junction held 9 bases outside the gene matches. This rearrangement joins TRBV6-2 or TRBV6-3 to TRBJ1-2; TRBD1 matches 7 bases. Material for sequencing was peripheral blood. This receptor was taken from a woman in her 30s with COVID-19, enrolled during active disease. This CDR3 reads CASSFATTGNYGYTF. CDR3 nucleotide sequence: TGTGCCAGCAGCTTTGCTACGACAGGGAACTATGGCTACACCTTC.